This T cell receptor (beta chain) was recovered during a study of blood T cell repertoires in COVID-19. Whole-study context: Researchers got acute and convalescent COVID-19 samples from the United States, Italy and Spain. PBMCs, B-cell-depleted T cells, or T cells provided the cDNA or gDNA that made up the material.

Patients at the Seattle site were enrolled during active infection and followed longitudinally. In the original processing: Estimates of nucleated cell counts were drawn from the amplification of reference gene primers. The repertoire was sequenced with immunoSEQ multiplex PCR; TCRdb's copy has only in-frame clones and lacks some. The V and J calls and clone size were taken over from that table, and D and trimming were inferred from the DNA. Among hundreds of thousands of clones, approximately 86% were seen once, and the ten largest hold 10% to 15%. The material sequenced was peripheral blood. The clonotype was recovered from a woman in her 70s with COVID-19, enrolled during active disease.

CDR3 nucleotide sequence: TGCGCCAGCAGCCGGGACAGAATAGGTGGAAACACCATATATTTT. It yields the protein CASSRDRIGGNTIYF. The rearrangement uses TRBV4-3 and TRBJ1-3; 7 nucleotides line up with TRBD1. Trimming took 4 bases from V and 3 from J; bases not matched to a gene: 6. CDR1 is LGHNA and CDR2 is YSLEER in the germline V gene. The CDR3 is 15 residues long.